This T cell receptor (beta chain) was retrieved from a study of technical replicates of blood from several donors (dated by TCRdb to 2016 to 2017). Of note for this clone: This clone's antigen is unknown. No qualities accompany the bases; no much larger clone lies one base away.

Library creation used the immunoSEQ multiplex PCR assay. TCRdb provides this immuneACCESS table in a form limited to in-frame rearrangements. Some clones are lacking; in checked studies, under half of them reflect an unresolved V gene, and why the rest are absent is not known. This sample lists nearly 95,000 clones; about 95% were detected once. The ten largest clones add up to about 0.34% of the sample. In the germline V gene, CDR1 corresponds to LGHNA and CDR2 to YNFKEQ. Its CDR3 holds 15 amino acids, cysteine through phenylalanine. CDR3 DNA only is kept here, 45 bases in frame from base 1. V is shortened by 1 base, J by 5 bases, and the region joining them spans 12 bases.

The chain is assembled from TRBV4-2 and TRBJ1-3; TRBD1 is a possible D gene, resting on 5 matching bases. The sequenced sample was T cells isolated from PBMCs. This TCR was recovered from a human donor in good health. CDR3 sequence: CASSQGTQQRNTIYF. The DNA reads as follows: TGTGCCAGCAGCCAAGGGACACAGCAACGAAACACCATATATTTT.